This T cell receptor (beta chain) comes out of a study of T cells after yellow fever vaccination. This CDR3 contains 15 residues. J was trimmed by 0 bases and V by 5 bases; bases with no gene match: 4. Germline CDR1 and CDR2: MGHRA and YSYEKL. MiXCR was run by TCRdb on the 5' RACE reads, yielding one entry per CDR3 protein. The sample gives under 700,000 distinct CDR3 sequences, roughly 17% of which show up once; approximately 15% is in the top ten. Study-wide results and caveats: From the bulk population, abundant clonotypes could contaminate and appear within FACS-sorted repertoires. A limited proportion of clonotypes was detected within both the CD4 and CD8 compartments. Subsequent to the booster, the majority of primary-vaccination clones reappeared (approximately 95% CD4, about 90% CD8). It was the secondary response that reached its peak faster, day 5 versus 15, but it was weaker.

This clonotype was detected only a few times. Its specificity is not known. The sample here was PBMCs, taken 5 to 6 days after the first yellow fever vaccination. The genes are TRBV4-1 and TRBJ2-7, with 10 bases aligning to TRBD1. The TCR was taken from a man between 18 and 35 years old who received the YFV17D yellow fever vaccine. The CDR3, as DNA: TGCGCCAGCAGCTTTCGGACAGGGGGCTCCTACGAGCAGTACTTC. Protein product: CASSFRTGGSYEQYF.